These T cell receptor beta chains were read from a single sample in a study of cytomegalovirus exposure and HLA in healthy donors. TCRdb keeps only in-frame clones here, not all; method: immunoSEQ multiplex PCR. The sample holds approximately 150,000 clones, roughly three quarters seen once. What was sequenced was PBMCs. The source is a woman under 30 in good health and CMV-seronegative. Both conserved end residues are part of each CDR3. Each record gives: clone size, J gene, V gene, D gene, CDR3 protein, CDR3 DNA. A D gene is named only where the DNA matches it firmly. Size is omitted from some rows. Given values are once, few, many or a class for expanded clones.

size: .; J: TRBJ1-1; V: TRBV6-5; D: .; CDR3: CASSYSAGDTEAFF; DNA: TGTGCCAGCAGTTACTCGGCGGGGGACACTGAAGCTTTCTTT
size: .; J: TRBJ2-7; V: TRBV5-1; D: .; CDR3: CASSIQGGKYEQYF; DNA: TGCGCCAGCAGTATCCAAGGCGGGAAGTACGAGCAGTACTTC
size: .; J: TRBJ1-1; V: TRBV19; D: .; CDR3: CASSIQNTEAFF; DNA: TGTGCCAGTAGTATTCAGAACACTGAAGCTTTCTTT
size: .; J: TRBJ1-2; V: TRBV9; D: .; CDR3: CASSPTGGVNYGYTF; DNA: TGTGCCAGCAGCCCCACCGGGGGGGTTAACTATGGCTACACCTTC
size: .; J: TRBJ1-2; V: TRBV30; D: TRBD1; CDR3: CAWSVRQGRWVSGGYTF; DNA: TGTGCCTGGAGTGTACGACAGGGGCGGTGGGTATCGGGTGGCTACACCTTC
size: .; J: TRBJ1-5; V: TRBV15; D: .; CDR3: CATSRDLSARGMQPQHF; DNA: TGTGCCACCAGCAGAGATCTATCAGCCAGGGGTATGCAGCCCCAGCATTTT
size: .; J: TRBJ2-1; V: TRBV19; D: TRBD1; CDR3: CASRGQGGGNEQFF; DNA: TGTGCCAGTAGAGGACAGGGCGGTGGAAATGAGCAGTTCTTC
size: once; J: TRBJ2-1; V: TRBV4-2; D: TRBD2; CDR3: CASSQLGLAGVSYNEQFF; DNA: TGTGCCAGCAGCCAACTTGGACTAGCGGGAGTCTCCTACAATGAGCAGTTCTTC
size: few; J: TRBJ2-2; V: TRBV2; D: .; CDR3: CASRDLHTGELFF; DNA: TGTGCCAGCCGGGACTTACACACCGGGGAGCTGTTTTTT
size: once; J: TRBJ2-5; V: TRBV13; D: TRBD2; CDR3: CASRRSEFSGRIQETQYF; DNA: TGTGCCAGCAGAAGGTCGGAGTTCAGCGGGAGAATCCAAGAGACCCAGTACTTC
size: .; J: TRBJ1-4; V: TRBV7-2; D: TRBD1; CDR3: CASSQGGQGAPHEKLFF; DNA: TGTGCCAGCAGCCAGGGGGGACAGGGGGCGCCCCATGAAAAACTGTTTTTT
size: .; J: TRBJ1-2; V: TRBV30; D: .; CDR3: CAWTHLGDGYTF; DNA: TGTGCCTGGACCCATCTCGGGGATGGCTACACCTTC
size: few; J: TRBJ2-2; V: TRBV7-7; D: TRBD1; CDR3: CASSIVLGGQGATGELFF; DNA: TGTGCCAGCAGCATCGTCCTTGGGGGACAGGGGGCAACCGGGGAGCTGTTTTTT
size: .; J: TRBJ1-2; V: TRBV11-2; D: .; CDR3: CASSSGRGYTF; DNA: TGTGCCAGCAGTTCAGGGCGCGGCTACACCTTC
size: .; J: TRBJ2-7; V: TRBV6-5; D: TRBD2; CDR3: CASVASGSNEQYF; DNA: TGTGCCAGCGTCGCTAGCGGGAGTAACGAGCAGTACTTC
size: .; J: TRBJ2-3; V: TRBV7-6; D: .; CDR3: CASSLGATDTQYF; DNA: TGTGCCAGCAGCTTAGGGGCCACAGATACGCAGTATTTT
size: .; J: TRBJ2-7; V: TRBV6-5; D: .; CDR3: CATRRGLSSYEQYF; DNA: TGTGCCACCCGACGAGGGCTTTCCTCCTACGAGCAGTACTTC
size: .; J: TRBJ2-1; V: TRBV2; D: .; CDR3: CATSWSFGEQFF; DNA: TGTGCCACCAGTTGGAGTTTTGGTGAGCAGTTCTTC
size: .; J: TRBJ2-7; V: TRBV2; D: TRBD1; CDR3: CASSEWGAGGGYEQYF; DNA: TGTGCCAGCAGTGAATGGGGCGCAGGGGGCGGCTACGAGCAGTACTTC
size: .; J: TRBJ2-7; V: TRBV19; D: .; CDR3: CASSSAGAVSYEQYF; DNA: TGTGCCAGTAGCTCCGCAGGAGCGGTCTCCTACGAGCAGTACTTC
size: .; J: TRBJ1-2; V: TRBV29-1; D: .; CDR3: CSVATTSGGYTF; DNA: TGCAGCGTTGCTACCACTTCGGGGGGCTACACCTTC
size: .; J: TRBJ2-1; V: TRBV7-9; D: TRBD2; CDR3: CASSLAGGPNNEQFF; DNA: TGTGCCAGCAGCTTGGCGGGAGGGCCAAACAATGAGCAGTTCTTC
size: .; J: TRBJ1-1; V: TRBV5-6; D: TRBD1; CDR3: CASSPGQGSPEAFF; DNA: TGTGCCAGCAGTCCGGGACAGGGGTCCCCTGAAGCTTTCTTT
size: .; J: TRBJ2-7; V: TRBV6-5; D: .; CDR3: CASSPRVPTYEQYF; DNA: TGTGCCAGCAGCCCCAGGGTCCCCACCTACGAGCAGTACTTC
size: once; J: TRBJ1-1; V: TRBV19; D: .; CDR3: CASDEGGTEAFF; DNA: TGTGCCAGTGATGAAGGAGGCACTGAAGCTTTCTTT
size: few; J: TRBJ1-4; V: TRBV5-1; D: .; CDR3: CASRQGSEKLFF; DNA: TGCGCCAGCAGGCAGGGAAGTGAAAAACTGTTTTTT
size: .; J: TRBJ2-7; V: TRBV5-1; D: TRBD1; CDR3: CASSSGQVLYEQYF; DNA: TGCGCCAGCAGCTCCGGACAGGTTCTCTACGAGCAGTACTTC
size: .; J: TRBJ2-1; V: TRBV19; D: .; CDR3: CASSPGDNEQFF; DNA: TGTGCCAGTAGCCCCGGGGACAATGAGCAGTTCTTC
size: .; J: TRBJ1-4; V: TRBV10-2; D: TRBD1; CDR3: CASSEDRGRVRWREKLFF; DNA: TGCGCCAGCAGTGAGGACAGGGGGCGCGTTCGGTGGCGTGAAAAACTGTTTTTT
size: once; J: TRBJ2-7; V: TRBV30; D: TRBD2; CDR3: CAWSVGMAGGDEQYF; DNA: TGTGCCTGGAGTGTTGGTATGGCGGGAGGGGACGAGCAGTACTTC
size: .; J: TRBJ2-5; V: TRBV19; D: TRBD2; CDR3: CASSAAGAQYF; DNA: TGTGCCAGTAGTGCGGCGGGGGCCCAGTACTTC
size: .; J: TRBJ1-2; V: TRBV7-2; D: .; CDR3: CASSLNGQNYGYTF; DNA: TGTGCCAGCAGCTTGAATGGGCAGAACTATGGCTACACCTTC
size: few; J: TRBJ1-1; V: TRBV5-6; D: .; CDR3: CASSLSRVSTEAFF; DNA: TGTGCCAGCAGCTTGAGCAGGGTATCCACTGAAGCTTTCTTT
size: .; J: TRBJ2-3; V: TRBV5-1; D: TRBD1; CDR3: CASSLRTGRTDTQYF; DNA: TGCGCCAGCAGCTTAAGGACAGGTAGAACAGATACGCAGTATTTT
size: once; J: TRBJ2-3; V: TRBV5-5; D: TRBD2; CDR3: CASSLAGETDTQYF; DNA: TGTGCCAGCAGCTTAGCGGGAGAAACAGATACGCAGTATTTT
size: once; J: TRBJ2-7; V: TRBV18; D: TRBD1; CDR3: CASSPAGQGANRYEQYF; DNA: TGTGCCAGCTCACCCGCGGGACAGGGGGCTAATAGGTACGAGCAGTACTTC
size: .; J: TRBJ2-1; V: TRBV5-4; D: .; CDR3: CASSFGASVNYNEQFF; DNA: TGTGCCAGCAGCTTTGGCGCCAGCGTAAACTACAATGAGCAGTTCTTC
size: .; J: TRBJ1-4; V: TRBV25-1; D: .; CDR3: CASSGGPLWEKLFF; DNA: TGTGCCAGCAGCGGGGGGCCCTTATGGGAAAAACTGTTTTTT
size: .; J: TRBJ2-1; V: TRBV27; D: TRBD1; CDR3: CASSRTGAPQDEQFF; DNA: TGTGCCAGCAGTCGGACAGGGGCCCCCCAGGATGAGCAGTTCTTC
size: .; J: TRBJ1-1; V: TRBV7-9; D: .; CDR3: CASSSVNTEAFF; DNA: TGTGCCAGCAGCTCGGTCAACACTGAAGCTTTCTTT
size: .; J: TRBJ2-7; V: TRBV10-1; D: TRBD2; CDR3: CASWLAGGPYEQYF; DNA: TGCGCCAGCTGGCTAGCGGGAGGGCCCTACGAGCAGTACTTC
size: .; J: TRBJ2-7; V: TRBV15; D: .; CDR3: CATSRETGTYYEQYF; DNA: TGTGCCACCAGCAGAGAAACAGGGACGTACTACGAGCAGTACTTC
size: .; J: TRBJ2-3; V: TRBV7-8; D: TRBD2; CDR3: CASSLEAETSGRASTDTQYF; DNA: TGTGCCAGCAGCTTAGAGGCAGAGACTAGCGGGAGGGCCAGCACAGATACGCAGTATTTT
size: .; J: TRBJ2-1; V: TRBV9; D: TRBD1; CDR3: CASSAAGTGGFLNEQFF; DNA: TGTGCCAGCAGCGCCGCGGGGACAGGGGGCTTTTTGAATGAGCAGTTCTTC
size: .; J: TRBJ1-4; V: TRBV7-9; D: .; CDR3: CASTVDNTFPEKLFF; DNA: TGTGCCAGCACGGTCGACAATACCTTTCCCGAAAAACTGTTTTTT
size: once; J: TRBJ1-5; V: TRBV5-1; D: .; CDR3: CASSLGVSDQPQHF; DNA: TGCGCCAGCAGCTTAGGGGTTAGTGATCAGCCCCAGCATTTT